These 9 T cell receptor beta chains were sequenced from one sample in a study of cytomegalovirus exposure and HLA in healthy donors. The table came from immunoSEQ multiplex PCR; TCRdb's copy has only in-frame clones and leaves some out. The table records 50,000 to 65,000 clones, 90% to 97% of them present only once. The sample consisted of PBMCs. The source is a woman aged 18-29 years in good health and CMV-seronegative.

The gene calls are TRBV7-9 and TRBJ1-1, with TRBD1 identical over 8 bases. Trimming at V came to 5 bases and at J to 1 base, leaving 9 bases not matched to a gene. CDR1 is SEHNR and CDR2 is FQNEAQ in the germline V gene (reference sequence). This CDR3 spans 16 amino acids. The CDR3 DNA is TGTGCCAGCAGCACCCGACAGGGGTGGAGGAACACTGAAGCTTTCTTT. Its translation: CASSTRQGWRNTEAFF.

This chain connects TRBV5-1 to TRBJ1-1; D call uncertain. In germline, CDR1 is SGHRS, CDR2 YFSETQ. The CDR3 totals 13 residues. The V gene lost 0 bases and the J gene lost 3 bases, with 6 bases spanning the gap. The CDR3 bases are TGCGCCAGCAGCTTGGGGGCAGACACTGAAGCTTTCTTT. This sequence encodes CASSLGADTEAFF.

The rearrangement uses TRBV6-5 and TRBJ1-1, with unresolved D. This CDR3 contains 13 residues. The V end lost 0 bases, the J end lost 5 bases, and 7 bases lay between the germline ends. In germline, CDR1 is MNHEY, CDR2 SVGAGI. CDR3 loop: CASSYSQATEAFF. CDR3 sequence (DNA): TGTGCCAGCAGTTACTCCCAGGCTACTGAAGCTTTCTTT.

This chain uses TRBV7-6 with TRBJ2-7; TRBD2 is a possible D gene (6 bases). The CDR3 has 15 residues. The V end was cut by 0 bases, the J end by 3 bases, with 12 bases between. The germline V gene encodes CDR1 SGHVS and CDR2 FNYEAQ. CDR3 DNA sequence: TGTGCCAGCAGCTTAGCAGGACCCGGGGGCTACGAGCAGTACTTC. It specifies CASSLAGPGGYEQYF.

The genes are TRBV5-1 and TRBJ1-4, with 12 nucleotides matching TRBD1. The CDR3 is made up of 16 amino acids. Trimming cost V 3 bases and J 8 bases; bases outside gene matches: 8. Germline V lookup: CDR1 SGHRS, CDR2 YFSETQ. CDR3 sequence reads: CASSWGGQGAGEKLFF. CDR3 in DNA: TGCGCCAGCAGCTGGGGGGGACAGGGGGCCGGCGAAAAACTGTTTTTT.

The chain combines TRBV19 with TRBJ2-5; 9 nucleotides align to TRBD1. The CDR3 is made up of 15 amino acids. The V and J ends lost 5 bases and 4 bases, in that order; junction bases with no gene match: 8. CDR1 LNHDA and CDR2 SQIVND come from the germline V gene (reference sequence). The chain's CDR3 is CASSGPGQGRETQYF. The CDR3 nucleotides are TGTGCCAGTAGTGGCCCGGGACAGGGAAGAGAGACCCAGTACTTC.

This chain joins TRBV21-1 and TRBJ2-1; the table names TRBD2, a call not compared with the DNA. TRBV21-1 is a pseudogene segment. The length of the CDR3 is 14 residues. For the CDR3, the DNA is TGTGCCAGCAGCTCCCCCGCAGCGGGCAATGAGCAGTTCTTC. This encodes CASSSPAAGNEQFF.

This chain links TRBV6-1 with TRBJ2-1; D may be TRBD1 (6 bases). CDR1 is MNHNS, CDR2 SASEGT, per germline. V was trimmed by 4 bases and J by 9 bases, leaving 13 bases between them. This CDR3 comprises 13 residues. Here the CDR3 DNA reads TGTGCCAGCAGTGGACAGGCGAGCGGTGAGCAGTTCTTC. This codes for CASSGQASGEQFF.

The chain is built from TRBV6-5 and TRBJ1-2; 7 bases align to TRBD1. Germline V CDR1 and CDR2: MNHEY, SVGAGI. Trimming cost V 0 bases and J 0 bases; bases outside gene matches: 1. The CDR3 consists of 15 residues. CDR3 bases: TGTGCCAGCAGTTACTCCAGGGGGTCTAACTATGGCTACACCTTC. As protein: CASSYSRGSNYGYTF.